This passage covers 6 T cell receptor beta chains from one sample sequenced in a study of cytomegalovirus exposure and HLA in healthy donors. Primers: 60 Vbeta forward and 13 Jbeta reverse. Sequencing was performed with immunoSEQ multiplex PCR; in TCRdb, only in-frame clones are kept and a portion is missing. The table includes over 70,000 clones, 80% detected once. The sequencing sample was made of PBMCs. The receptors originated from a man aged 18 to 30 in good health and CMV-seronegative.

This clone appeared a single time. The V call is TRBV5-4, the J call TRBJ2-5, with 7 bases that match TRBD1. The CDR3 runs to 17 residues. Looked up from germline, CDR1 is SGHNT and CDR2 is YYREEE (reference sequence). After removal of 4 bases from V and 0 bases from J, the junction contained 12 bases not matched to a gene. CDR3 sequence reads: CASSPGGTAPYQETQYF. Written as DNA, the CDR3 is TGTGCCAGCAGCCCTGGTGGGACAGCTCCTTACCAAGAGACCCAGTACTTC.

The V call is TRBV6-1, the J call TRBJ2-3, with TRBD2 identical over 9 bases. The CDR3 contains 17 residues. CDR1 is MNHNS and CDR2 is SASEGT in the germline V gene. The junction had 5 bases not matched to a gene; V was cut back by 0 bases and J by 1 base. DNA for the CDR3: TGTGCCAGCAGTGAAGCCCTGCTAGCGGGGCGCACAGATACGCAGTATTTT. Its protein is CASSEALLAGRTDTQYF.

The chain combines TRBV2 with TRBJ2-4, with no clear D. The ends were cut back, 3 bases at V and 0 bases at J, with 9 bases in the middle. The CDR3 length is 15 residues. In germline, CDR1 is SNHLY, CDR2 FYNNEI. CDR3 sequence reads: CASSESGLAKNIQYF. CDR3 bases: TGTGCCAGCAGTGAGTCAGGTTTAGCCAAAAACATTCAGTACTTC.

The chain has TRBV6-5 and TRBJ1-3, with 9 bases matching TRBD1. CDR3 length: 16 residues. Unmatched junction bases numbered 3, after V lost 0 bases and J lost 3 bases. The germline gives CDR1 MNHEY, CDR2 SVGAGI. The CDR3 spells CASSYSHRGLGNTIYF. The CDR3 DNA reads TGTGCCAGCAGTTACTCGCACAGGGGGCTTGGAAACACCATATATTTT.

The V and J genes are TRBV7-2 and TRBJ2-7, with D uncertain. V was cut by 5 bases and J by 1 base, with 9 bases left in between. The CDR3 is made up of 13 amino acids. In germline, CDR1 is SGHTA, CDR2 FQGNSA. CDR3 coding DNA: TGTGCCAGCAGCCTCCTAGGATCCTACGAGCAGTACTTC. Its translation: CASSLLGSYEQYF.

This chain uses TRBV9 with TRBJ1-2; D ambiguous. CDR1 is SGDLS, CDR2 YYNGEE, per germline. V was shortened by 2 bases and J by 0 bases, with 5 bases between the two germline ends. The CDR3 sequence is 13 residues long. The CDR3 DNA is TGTGCCAGCAGCGTCAGGACTAACTATGGCTACACCTTC. Translated, it gives CASSVRTNYGYTF.